This T cell receptor (beta chain) comes out of a study of vaccination effects on CD4 cells after COVID-19. Of note for this clone: Its antigen is as yet unknown.

The ViraFEST assay expanded antigen-specific CD4+ T cells with viral peptide pools before sequencing. Cells that had been cultured for roughly ten days were the source of isolated CD4+ T cells. The person acquired a PCR-confirmed SARS-CoV-2 infection between March and December 2020. Researchers reported culturing 2 million to 2.5 million PBMC in each well, adding 8 to 10 IU/ml IL-2 and roughly 11 ug/ml peptides. This CDR3 is built from 14 residues. Germline V gene data show CDR1 as LGHDT and CDR2 as YNNKEL (reference sequence). J was trimmed by 5 bases and V by 3 bases; bases with no gene match: 3. Data came from immunoSEQ multiplex PCR; TCRdb stores just in-frame clones and leaves some out. The sample contains 55,000 to 90,000 clones, around 70% of which appear only once.

The rearrangement uses TRBV3-1 (or the pseudogene TRBV3-2) and TRBJ2-3; TRBD1 matches at 9 bases. The receptor comes from a human donor who had a prior SARS-CoV-2 infection. Here the sequenced sample was CD4+ T cells from PBMCs cultured with HIV peptides, taken before COVID-19 vaccination. Subset here: HIV-1 Nef peptide pool negative control/reference culture. The CDR3: CASSQGQGLDTQYF. As DNA, the CDR3 is TGTGCCAGCAGCCAGGGACAGGGTCTAGATACGCAGTATTTT.